The sequence of this TCR beta chain was determined in a study of blood T cells in healthy people across ages. Notes on the study in general: Strong correlation was found linking TCR beta diversity to naive T cell percentage.

With respect to this clonotype: Its antigen remains unidentified. Sequence at one end of the junction differs from germline and may be a read error.

A second 7 to 11 cycle PCR used barcoded and J-beta primers. Each cDNA molecule was tagged by a template-switch adaptor that had 12 random nucleotides. From each sample, at least 2.5 million paired-end reads containing CDR3 were obtained. TCRdb recomputed calls from the 5' RACE reads with MiXCR, one row per CDR3 protein. Of about 670,000 distinct CDR3 sequences in the sample, around two fifths are singletons; the top ten hold about 30%. The CDR3 sequence is 13 residues long. From germline, CDR1 is SGHTA and CDR2 FQGNSA. This clonotype was sampled from an elderly man in good health. The V gene is TRBV7-2, the J gene TRBJ2-4; possibly TRBD1 for D (6 bases). Sequencing used blood. The CDR3 is CASSTRQDPKQNF. CDR3 nucleotides: TGTGCCAGCAGCACACGACAGGACCCCAAACAGAACTTC.